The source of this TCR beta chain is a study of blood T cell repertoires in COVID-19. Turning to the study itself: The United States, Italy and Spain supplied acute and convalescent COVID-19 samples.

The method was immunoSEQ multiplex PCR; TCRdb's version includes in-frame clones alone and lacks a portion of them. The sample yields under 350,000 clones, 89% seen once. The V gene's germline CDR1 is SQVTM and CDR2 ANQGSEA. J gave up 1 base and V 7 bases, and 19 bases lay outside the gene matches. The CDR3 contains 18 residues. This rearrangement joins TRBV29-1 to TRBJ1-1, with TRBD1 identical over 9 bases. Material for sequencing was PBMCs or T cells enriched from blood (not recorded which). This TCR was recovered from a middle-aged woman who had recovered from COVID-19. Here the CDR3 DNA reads TGCAGCGCCAGGGACAGGGTTACGCCAATTTCGTCGAACACTGAAGCTTTCTTT. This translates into CSARDRVTPISSNTEAFF.